The 19 T cell receptor beta chains reported below all come from one sample, sequenced in a study. TCRdb's copy holds only in-frame clones and misses some; the assay was immunoSEQ multiplex PCR. The sample yields roughly 68,000 clones, roughly 95% seen once. Sequenced sample: PBMCs. The receptors here all came from a man in his forties or fifties with rheumatoid arthritis.

This clone ranks as medium-sized (0.01 to 0.1%). The chain has TRBV5-6 and TRBJ2-5; TRBD1 matches at 7 bases. CDR3 size: 13 residues. The V segment lost 0 bases and the J segment 4 bases; nucleotides outside the gene matches: 0. CDR1 SGHDT and CDR2 YYEEEE come from the germline V gene. CDR3 DNA sequence: TGTGCCAGCAGCTTGGACAGGGGAGAGACCCAGTACTTC. This sequence encodes CASSLDRGETQYF. The full variable domain, its missing parts supplied by reference TRBV5-6 and TRBJ2-5, is DAGVTQSPTHLIKTRGQQVTLRCSPKSGHDTVSWYQQALGQGPQFIFQYYEEEERQRGNFPDRFSGHQFPNYSSELNVNALLLGDSALYLCASSLDRGETQYFGPGTRLLVL.

The chain is built from TRBV18 and TRBJ2-7, with TRBD1 identical over 7 bases. CDR3 length equals 13 residues. Germline CDR1 KGHSH, CDR2 LQKENI. The V segment lost 4 bases and the J segment 6 bases; nucleotides outside the gene matches: 6. In DNA, the CDR3 is TGTGCCAGCTCACGGGACAGTATTCGCGAGCAGTACTTC. Amino acids: CASSRDSIREQYF.

J is TRBJ2-1 and V is TRBV11-2; the D gene could be TRBD1 or TRBD2 (7 bases each). This CDR3 comprises 16 residues. The V gene's germline CDR1 is SGHAT and CDR2 FQNNGV. V lost 10 bases and J 8 bases, leaving 27 bases between the germline ends. The chain's CDR3 is CATRGGVSGPFDEQFF. The CDR3, as DNA: TGTGCCACCAGGGGGGGGGTTAGCGGGCCTTTTGATGAGCAGTTCTTC.

The V and J genes are TRBV6-5 and TRBJ2-5; 8 bases are shared with TRBD2. From germline, CDR1 is MNHEY and CDR2 SVGAGI. The V and J ends lost 2 bases and 2 bases, in that order; junction bases with no gene match: 4. The CDR3 length is 15 residues. The CDR3 DNA reads TGTGCCAGCAGTTACGCGGGGGGCTTTCAAGAGACCCAGTACTTC. It yields the protein CASSYAGGFQETQYF.

The chain uses TRBV30 and TRBJ1-5, with TRBD1 matching 9 bases. The CDR3 extends over 14 amino acids. Trimming took 2 bases from V and 8 from J; bases not matched to a gene: 7. The germline V gene has CDR1 GTSNPN and CDR2 SVGIG (reference sequence). The CDR3 DNA reads TGTGCCTGGAGTAGAAACAGGGGGCGAGAGCCCCAGCATTTT. Its translation: CAWSRNRGREPQHF.

The rearrangement joins TRBV3-1 (or the pseudogene TRBV3-2) to TRBJ1-1; TRBD1 is a possible D gene (5 bases). Germline V gene sequence: CDR1 LGHDT, CDR2 YNNKEL (reference sequence). This CDR3 region has 15 residues. V was cut by 1 base and J by 5 bases, with 14 bases left in between. This chain's CDR3 is CASSQGSGQRTEAFF. In DNA, the CDR3 is TGTGCCAGCAGCCAAGGGTCAGGGCAGAGGACTGAAGCTTTCTTT.

The J gene is TRBJ1-2, the V gene TRBV7-9; D call uncertain. The CDR3 loop spans 16 amino acids. Germline CDR1 is SEHNR and CDR2 is FQNEAQ (reference sequence). V shed 1 base and J shed 2 bases, with 14 bases lying between them. In nucleotides, the CDR3 is TGTGCCAGCAGCTTAGGGGTGGCCATTATCAACTATGGCTACACCTTC. The encoded protein is CASSLGVAIINYGYTF. Full variable domain (missing parts from reference TRBV7-9 and TRBJ1-2): DTGVSQNPRHKITKRGQNVTFRCDPISEHNRLYWYRQTLGQGPEFLTYFQNEAQLEKSRLLSDRFSAERPKGSFSTLEIQRTEQGDSAMYLCASSLGVAIINYGYTFGSGTRLTVV.

V is TRBV18 and J is TRBJ1-2, with 9 bases that match TRBD1. Germline CDR1 KGHSH, CDR2 LQKENI. J lost 6 bases, V lost 1 base, and 3 bases had no gene match. CDR3 length: 14 residues. The CDR3 protein is CASSPQGQGHGYTF. CDR3 sequence (DNA): TGTGCCAGCTCACCACAGGGACAGGGACATGGCTACACCTTC.

The chain is built from TRBV19 and TRBJ2-1; 9 nucleotides align to TRBD1. The germline V gene encodes CDR1 LNHDA and CDR2 SQIVND (reference sequence). This CDR3 spans 13 amino acids. The V segment lost 9 bases and the J segment 4 bases; nucleotides outside the gene matches: 4. CDR3 in amino acids: CASLGQGYNEQFF. CDR3 in DNA: TGTGCCAGCCTCGGACAGGGGTACAATGAGCAGTTCTTC.

The chain has TRBV14 and TRBJ2-1; TRBD2 matches at 13 bases. Germline V gives CDR1 SGHDN, CDR2 FVKESK. The J segment lost 0 bases and the V segment lost 3 bases, leaving 2 bases of the junction unmatched. The CDR3 is 17 residues long. This CDR3 reads CASSQTSGRSSYNEQFF. Here the CDR3 DNA reads TGTGCCAGCAGCCAGACTAGCGGGAGGAGCTCCTACAATGAGCAGTTCTTC.

The chain is built from TRBV3-1 (or the pseudogene TRBV3-2) and TRBJ2-1, with D possibly matching TRBD1 (6 bases). Trimming pared 7 bases from V and 0 bases from J, leaving 10 bases between. Germline loops: CDR1 LGHDT, CDR2 YNNKEL (reference sequence). This CDR3 has 14 amino acids. CDR3 loop: CASTDRSSYNEQFF. For the CDR3, the DNA is TGTGCCAGCACCGACAGGAGCTCCTACAATGAGCAGTTCTTC.

V gene TRBV27 combines with J gene TRBJ2-7; no reliable D call. This CDR3 has 14 amino acids. Germline CDR1 MNHEY, CDR2 SMNVEV (reference sequence). The V gene lost 5 bases and the J gene lost 3 bases, with 14 bases spanning the gap. The CDR3, as DNA: TGTGCCAGCAGTGTGACGGACGGAGTCTACGAGCAGTACTTC. It codes for CASSVTDGVYEQYF.

V is TRBV7-9 and J is TRBJ1-1, with D possibly matching TRBD1 (5 bases). The germline V gene has CDR1 SEHNR and CDR2 FQNEAQ (reference sequence). With 7 bases removed from V and 1 base from J, the gap between germline ends came to 7 bases. The length of the CDR3 is 12 residues. The chain's CDR3 is CASIGQNTEAFF. CDR3 DNA: TGTGCCAGCATAGGACAGAACACTGAAGCTTTCTTT.

This chain uses TRBV6-6 with TRBJ1-6; unclear D gene. This CDR3 is 13 amino acids long. Germline V gives CDR1 MNHNY, CDR2 SVGAGI (reference sequence). Trimming shortened V by 4 bases and J by 12 bases, and 13 bases separated the two germline ends. The CDR3 DNA sequence: TGTGCCAGCAGTTCCCGACTCTCGGGACCCCTCCACTTT. Protein sequence: CASSSRLSGPLHF.

Notes on this clone: One junction end disagrees with the germline gene, perhaps due to a read error. The chain has TRBV6-2 or TRBV6-3 and TRBJ1-5; 7 bases map to TRBD1. The CDR3 is made up of 13 amino acids. The germline CDR1 and CDR2 sequences are MNHEY and SVGEGT. This chain's CDR3 is CASTYYRGQPQHF. The CDR3 DNA reads as TGTGCCAGCACTTACTACAGGGGTCAGCCCCAGCATTTT.

The chain carries TRBV7-6 and TRBJ2-2; TRBD1 matches at 11 bases. Germline V gene sequence: CDR1 SGHVS, CDR2 FNYEAQ. The CDR3 has 16 residues. Losses at the gene ends were 6 bases for V and 7 bases for J; bases not matched to a gene: 10. CDR3 residues: CASREPGQGVLGELFF. The CDR3 region has the DNA TGTGCCAGCAGAGAACCGGGACAGGGGGTTCTCGGGGAGCTGTTTTTT.

This clone is a singleton in its sample. The chain has TRBV6-6 and TRBJ2-1, with 7 bases aligning to TRBD1. The CDR3 loop spans 13 amino acids. The V gene end was trimmed by 2 bases and the J gene end by 5 bases; junction bases not matched to a gene: 0. In germline, CDR1 is MNHNY, CDR2 SVGAGI (reference sequence). The CDR3 spells CASSYGQDNEQFF. CDR3 sequence (DNA): TGTGCCAGCAGTTACGGACAGGACAATGAGCAGTTCTTC.

The chain couples TRBV5-6 to TRBJ1-2; no definite D call. Germline V lookup: CDR1 SGHDT, CDR2 YYEEEE. V lost 4 bases and J 8 bases, leaving 15 bases between the germline ends. This CDR3 is 13 amino acids long. The chain's CDR3 is CASSPGAVSGYTF. The DNA of the CDR3 is TGTGCCAGCAGCCCCGGTGCGGTTTCCGGCTACACCTTC.

This chain connects TRBV6-6 to TRBJ1-3; tentative D call: TRBD1 (5 bases). CDR1 MNHNY and CDR2 SVGAGI come from the germline V gene (reference sequence). V shed 5 bases and J shed 0 bases, with 11 bases lying between them. The CDR3 is 15 amino acids. The CDR3 spells CASSTQGNSGNTIYF. CDR3 nucleotides: TGTGCCAGCAGTACCCAGGGAAACTCTGGAAACACCATATATTTT.